These 17 T cell receptor beta chains were all obtained from the same sample, sequenced in a study of blood T cells in healthy people across ages. The authors ran a second PCR of about 6 to 11 cycles using a sample-barcoded 5' primer and a J-beta primer mix. TCRdb used MiXCR to reprocess the 5' RACE reads, holding one entry per CDR3 protein. The sample has 750,000 to 850,000 distinct CDR3 sequences, roughly 25% seen once. The data were also submitted as part of a second study, on T cells of mothers and their children.

The sequenced sample was blood. The receptors shown here come from a boy aged 5-17 years in good health.

The chain recombines TRBV7-9 with TRBJ2-5; TRBD2 might be the D (6 bases). CDR1 is SEHNR, CDR2 FQNEAQ, per germline (reference sequence). The length of the CDR3 is 14 residues. The V gene lost 1 base and the J gene lost 7 bases, with 13 bases spanning the gap. The CDR3 nucleotides are TGTGCCAGCAGCTTAGGTTCCGGGGGAGGGACCCAGTACTTC. Protein: CASSLGSGGGTQYF. Filled out from reference TRBV7-9 and TRBJ2-5, the complete variable domain reads DTGVSQNPRHKITKRGQNVTFRCDPISEHNRLYWYRQTLGQGPEFLTYFQNEAQLEKSRLLSDRFSAERPKGSFSTLEIQRTEQGDSAMYLCASSLGSGGGTQYFGPGTRLLVL.

This clonotype was seen only a few times. This chain connects TRBV27 to TRBJ2-3, with D hard to call. The ends were cut back, 5 bases at V and 2 bases at J, with 8 bases in the middle. CDR1 and CDR2 from the germline V gene are MNHEY and SMNVEV (reference sequence). CDR3 length equals 13 residues. CDR3 nucleotides: TGTGCCAGCAGTCGAACCCTCACAGATACGCAGTATTTT. It yields the protein CASSRTLTDTQYF.

This clonotype was counted many times. The chain links TRBV7-2 to TRBJ2-5; no clear D. The V gene lost 2 bases and the J gene lost 2 bases, with 12 bases spanning the gap. This CDR3 spans 15 amino acids. CDR1 is SGHTA, CDR2 FQGNSA, per germline. The CDR3 loop reads CASSLIRAVQETQYF. In DNA form, the CDR3 reads TGTGCCAGCAGCTTAATTCGGGCAGTTCAAGAGACCCAGTACTTC.

CDR3 DNA sequence: TGTGCCAGCAGCCGTAGCGGGGGGGAGTCCTACGAGCAGTACTTC. Its protein product is CASSRSGGESYEQYF. The V call is TRBV7-2, the J call TRBJ2-5, with TRBD2 matching 11 bases. The DNA end favors TRBJ2-7, so the J call may be wrong. The CDR3 has 15 residues. The germline gives CDR1 SGHTA, CDR2 FQGNSA.

This chain connects TRBV5-1 to TRBJ2-1; TRBD1 aligns across 7 bases. CDR1 and CDR2 from the germline V gene are SGHRS and YFSETQ. This CDR3 has 17 residues. V lost 2 bases, J lost 5 bases, and 13 bases stayed unmatched. The CDR3 here is CASSFTSRDSKNNEQFF. As DNA, the CDR3 is TGCGCCAGCAGCTTCACTTCCCGGGACAGCAAAAACAATGAGCAGTTCTTC.

The rearrangement joins TRBV27 to TRBJ2-3; a possible D gene is TRBD1 (5 bases). The ends were cut back, 10 bases at V and 2 bases at J, with 10 bases in the middle. CDR1 is MNHEY and CDR2 is SMNVEV in the germline V gene (reference sequence). CDR3 length: 12 amino acids. The CDR3 protein is CATGHITDTQYF. The CDR3 nucleotides read TGTGCCACCGGACACATCACAGATACGCAGTATTTT.

This clonotype was observed a handful of times. The chain combines TRBV12-3 or TRBV12-4 with TRBJ2-7, with 8 bases lining up with TRBD1. V shed 6 bases, J shed 5 bases, and the junction held 12 bases outside the gene matches. The CDR3 has 15 amino acids. CDR3 amino acids: CASSPWAGQANEQYF. In nucleotides, the CDR3 is TGTGCCAGCAGCCCCTGGGCGGGACAGGCTAACGAGCAGTACTTC.

This clonotype showed up just a few times. V and J are TRBV12-3 or TRBV12-4 and TRBJ2-5; no firm D call. Trimming removed 4 bases at V and 5 bases at J, with 11 bases between. The CDR3 runs to 13 residues. The CDR3 sequence is CASSWMSVETQYF. In DNA form, the CDR3 reads TGTGCCAGCAGTTGGATGTCGGTCGAGACCCAGTACTTC.

This chain connects TRBV20-1 to TRBJ2-3; 8 bases fit TRBD1. The CDR3 sequence is 13 residues long. V was pared by 7 bases and J by 4 bases, with 7 bases of the junction left unmatched. The V gene's germline CDR1 is DFQATT and CDR2 SNEGSKA (reference sequence). CDR3: CSVTGEYSDTQYF. DNA for the CDR3: TGCAGTGTGACAGGGGAATACTCAGATACGCAGTATTTT.

The table lists this clonotype with a few counts. A junction boundary mismatches the germline segment, possibly from a read error. The V and J genes are TRBV7-7 and TRBJ2-2; TRBD2 might be the D (5 bases). Per the germline V gene, CDR1 is SSHAT and CDR2 is FNYEAQ (reference sequence). The CDR3 runs 15 residues. The CDR3 DNA reads as TGTGCTAGCAGCCCAATGAGGGCGAGCACCGGGGAGCTGTTTTTT. The encoded protein is CASSPMRASTGELFF. The full variable domain, completed using reference TRBV7-7 and TRBJ2-2, is GAGVSQSPRYKVTKRGQDVTLRCDPISSHATLYWYQQALGQGPEFLTYFNYEAQPDKSGLPSDRFSAERPEGSISTLTIQRTEQRDSAMYRCASSPMRASTGELFFGEGSRLTVL.

This chain uses TRBV7-9 with TRBJ2-1; TRBD1 is a possible D gene (6 bases). The germline V gene has CDR1 SEHNR and CDR2 FQNEAQ (reference sequence). Trimming removed 5 bases at V and 7 bases at J, with 12 bases between. The CDR3 sequence is 13 residues long. The CDR3 coding sequence is TGTGCCAGCAGCCCCGGGACACCTAATGAGCAGTTCTTC. Amino acids: CASSPGTPNEQFF.

This clonotype turned up a few times. This chain joins TRBV28 and TRBJ2-5; D is uncertain. Trimming removed 6 bases from V and 5 bases from J, with 22 bases in between. The CDR3 covers 16 residues. Germline V gene lookup returns CDR1 MDHEN and CDR2 SYDVKM. In nucleotides, the CDR3 is TGTGCCAGCAGCCCGCGCGGTTACGCGTTCCAGGAGACCCAGTACTTC. Protein product: CASSPRGYAFQETQYF.

This chain joins TRBV6-2 or TRBV6-3 and TRBJ2-5; 14 nucleotides match TRBD2. V lost 6 bases, J lost 6 bases, and 6 bases stayed unmatched. Germline CDR1 reads MNHEY; CDR2 reads SVGEGT. The CDR3 runs to 15 residues. CDR3 protein: CASSGTSGGGQTQYF. The CDR3 nucleotides read TGTGCCAGCAGCGGGACTAGCGGGGGTGGTCAGACCCAGTACTTC.

This chain joins TRBV9 and TRBJ2-3, with D perhaps TRBD1 or TRBD2 (5 bases each). V shed 4 bases and J shed 4 bases, with 13 bases lying between them. Per the germline V gene, CDR1 is SGDLS and CDR2 is YYNGEE. The CDR3 runs to 14 residues. The CDR3 here is CASSPSQGADTQYF. In DNA form, the CDR3 reads TGTGCCAGCAGCCCCTCCCAGGGAGCAGATACGCAGTATTTT.

The CDR3 coding sequence is TGCGCCAGCAGCCAAGGGACGGGCTGGGGGGAGACCCAGTACTTC. Its translation: CASSQGTGWGETQYF. V gene TRBV4-1 combines with J gene TRBJ2-1; D may match TRBD1 or TRBD2 (5 bases each). The better agreement between TRBJ2-5 and the DNA end casts doubt on the J call. CDR1 and CDR2 from the germline V gene are MGHRA and YSYEKL. The CDR3 spans 15 residues.

J is TRBJ2-1 and V is TRBV5-1, with TRBD2 as a possible D gene (6 bases). The CDR3 has 15 amino acids. V lost 3 bases, J lost 9 bases, and 19 bases lay in between. The germline CDR1 and CDR2 sequences are SGHRS and YFSETQ. The CDR3 spells CASSSDGGALGEQFF. CDR3 nucleotides: TGCGCCAGCAGCTCTGACGGGGGAGCCCTTGGTGAGCAGTTCTTC. The whole variable domain, filled in from reference TRBV5-1 and TRBJ2-1, reads KAGVTQTPRYLIKTRGQQVTLSCSPISGHRSVSWYQQTPGQGLQFLFEYFSETQRNKGNFPGRFSGRQFSNSRSEMNVSTLELGDSALYLCASSSDGGALGEQFFGPGTRLTVL.

The sample holds a few counts of this clonotype. This chain links TRBV7-2 with TRBJ2-5; 7 bases map to TRBD2. Judging by the DNA end, TRBJ2-7 fits better; the J call may be wrong. Looked up from germline, CDR1 is SGHTA and CDR2 is FQGNSA. The CDR3 contains 16 residues. The CDR3 sequence is CASSHFYSGPAYEQYF. The CDR3, as DNA: TGTGCCAGCAGCCACTTCTATAGCGGGCCTGCCTACGAGCAGTACTTC.